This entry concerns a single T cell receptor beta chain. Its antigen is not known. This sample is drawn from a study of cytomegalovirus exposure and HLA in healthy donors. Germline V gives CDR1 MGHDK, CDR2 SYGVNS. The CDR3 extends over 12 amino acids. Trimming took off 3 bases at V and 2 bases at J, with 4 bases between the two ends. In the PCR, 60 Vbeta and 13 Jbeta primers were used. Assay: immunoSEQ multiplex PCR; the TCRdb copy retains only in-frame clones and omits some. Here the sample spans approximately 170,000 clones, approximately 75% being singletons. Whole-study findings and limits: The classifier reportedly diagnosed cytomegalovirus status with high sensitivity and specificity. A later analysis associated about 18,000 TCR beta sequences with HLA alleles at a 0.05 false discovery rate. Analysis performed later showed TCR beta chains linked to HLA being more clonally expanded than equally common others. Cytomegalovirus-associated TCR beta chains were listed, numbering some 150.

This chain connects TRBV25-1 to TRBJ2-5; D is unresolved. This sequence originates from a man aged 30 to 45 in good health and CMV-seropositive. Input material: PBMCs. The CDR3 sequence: CASSDSQETQYF. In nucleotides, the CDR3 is TGTGCCAGCAGTGATAGTCAAGAGACCCAGTACTTC.